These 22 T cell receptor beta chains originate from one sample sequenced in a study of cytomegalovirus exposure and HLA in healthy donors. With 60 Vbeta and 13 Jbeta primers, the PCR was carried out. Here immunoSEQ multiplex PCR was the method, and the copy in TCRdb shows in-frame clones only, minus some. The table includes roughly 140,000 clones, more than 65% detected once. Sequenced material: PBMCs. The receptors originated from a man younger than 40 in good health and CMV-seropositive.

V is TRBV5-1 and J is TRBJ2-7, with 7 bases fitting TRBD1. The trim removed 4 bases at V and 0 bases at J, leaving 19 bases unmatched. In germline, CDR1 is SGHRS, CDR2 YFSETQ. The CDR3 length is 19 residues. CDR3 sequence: CASSPAERGRRFYSYEQYF. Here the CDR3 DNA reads TGCGCCAGCAGCCCCGCCGAGAGGGGGCGAAGGTTTTACTCCTACGAGCAGTACTTC.

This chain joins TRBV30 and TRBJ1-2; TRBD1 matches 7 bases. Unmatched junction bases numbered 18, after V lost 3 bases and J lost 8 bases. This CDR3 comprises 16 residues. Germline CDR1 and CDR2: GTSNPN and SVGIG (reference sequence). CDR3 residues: CAWRVATLRGLWGYTF. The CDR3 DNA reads TGTGCCTGGAGGGTAGCAACTCTAAGGGGGCTTTGGGGCTACACCTTC.

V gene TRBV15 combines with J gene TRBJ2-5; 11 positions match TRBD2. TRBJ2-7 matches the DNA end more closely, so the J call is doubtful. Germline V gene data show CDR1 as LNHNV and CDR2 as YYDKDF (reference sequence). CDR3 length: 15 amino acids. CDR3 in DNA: TGTGCCACTACCACAGGGACTAGCGGCTCCTACGAGCAGTACTTC. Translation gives CATTTGTSGSYEQYF.

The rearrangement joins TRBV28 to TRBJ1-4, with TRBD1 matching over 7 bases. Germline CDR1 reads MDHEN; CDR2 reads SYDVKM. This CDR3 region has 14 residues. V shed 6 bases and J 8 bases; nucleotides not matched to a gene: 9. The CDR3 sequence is CASSQGGGEEKLFF. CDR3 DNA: TGTGCCAGCAGCCAGGGGGGCGGGGAAGAAAAACTGTTTTTT.

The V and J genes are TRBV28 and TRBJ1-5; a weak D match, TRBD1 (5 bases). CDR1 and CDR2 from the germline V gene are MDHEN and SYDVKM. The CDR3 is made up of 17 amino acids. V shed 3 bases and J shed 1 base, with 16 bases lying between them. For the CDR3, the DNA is TGTGCCAGCAGTTTTCCCCCCAGGGTAAGGAGCAATCAGCCCCAGCATTTT. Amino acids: CASSFPPRVRSNQPQHF.

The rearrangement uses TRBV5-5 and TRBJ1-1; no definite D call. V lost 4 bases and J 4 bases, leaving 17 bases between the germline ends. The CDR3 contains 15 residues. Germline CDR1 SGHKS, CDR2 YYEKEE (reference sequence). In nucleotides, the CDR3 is TGTGCCAGCAGCCCCGATGCGAACGTTGGCACTGAAGCTTTCTTT. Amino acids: CASSPDANVGTEAFF.

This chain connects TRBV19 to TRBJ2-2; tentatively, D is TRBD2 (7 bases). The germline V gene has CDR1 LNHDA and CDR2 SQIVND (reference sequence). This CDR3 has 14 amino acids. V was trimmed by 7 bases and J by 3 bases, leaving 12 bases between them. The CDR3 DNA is TGTGCCAGTAAAGGGGGGGAGGACACCGGGGAGCTGTTTTTT. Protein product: CASKGGEDTGELFF.

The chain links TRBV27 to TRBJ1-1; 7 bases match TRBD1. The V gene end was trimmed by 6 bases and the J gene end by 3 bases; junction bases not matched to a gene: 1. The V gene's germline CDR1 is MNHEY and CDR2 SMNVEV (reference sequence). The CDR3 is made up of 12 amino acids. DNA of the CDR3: TGTGCCAGCAGACAGGGGTACACTGAAGCTTTCTTT. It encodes CASRQGYTEAFF.

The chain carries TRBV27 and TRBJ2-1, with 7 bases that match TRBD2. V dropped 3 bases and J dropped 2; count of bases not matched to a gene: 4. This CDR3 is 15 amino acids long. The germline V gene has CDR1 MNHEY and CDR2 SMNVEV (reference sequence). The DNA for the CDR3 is TGTGCCAGCAGTTTCGGAGGGAGGGCCTACAATGAGCAGTTCTTC. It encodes CASSFGGRAYNEQFF.

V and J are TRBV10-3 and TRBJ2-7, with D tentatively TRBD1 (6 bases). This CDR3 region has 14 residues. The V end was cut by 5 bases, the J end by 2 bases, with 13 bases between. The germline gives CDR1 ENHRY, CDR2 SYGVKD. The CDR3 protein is CAISSPGHTYEQYF. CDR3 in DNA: TGTGCCATCAGTTCCCCGGGACACACCTACGAGCAGTACTTC.

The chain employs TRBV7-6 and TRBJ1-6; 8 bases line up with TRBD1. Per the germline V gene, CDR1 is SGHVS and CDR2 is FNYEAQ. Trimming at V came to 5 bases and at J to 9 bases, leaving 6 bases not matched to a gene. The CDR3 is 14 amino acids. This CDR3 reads CASSIHRGSSPLHF. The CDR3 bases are TGTGCCAGCAGCATCCACAGGGGGAGTTCACCCCTCCACTTT.

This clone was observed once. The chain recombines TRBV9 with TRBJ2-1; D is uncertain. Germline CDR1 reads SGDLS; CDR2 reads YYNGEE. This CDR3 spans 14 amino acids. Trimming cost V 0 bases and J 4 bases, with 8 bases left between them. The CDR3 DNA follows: TGTGCCAGCAGCGTAGGAGGTGGGTACAATGAGCAGTTCTTC. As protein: CASSVGGGYNEQFF.

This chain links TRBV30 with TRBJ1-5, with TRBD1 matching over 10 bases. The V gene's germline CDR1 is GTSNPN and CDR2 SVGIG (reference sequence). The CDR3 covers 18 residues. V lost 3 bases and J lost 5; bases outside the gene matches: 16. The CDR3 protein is CAWRVFFRDRGIDQPQHF. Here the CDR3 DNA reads TGTGCCTGGAGGGTCTTCTTCCGGGACAGGGGAATCGATCAGCCCCAGCATTTT. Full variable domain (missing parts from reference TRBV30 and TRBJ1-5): SQTIHQWPATLVQPVGSPLSLECTVEGTSNPNLYWYRQAAGRGLQLLFYSVGIGQISSEVPQNLSASRPQDRQFILSSKKLLLSDSGFYLCAWRVFFRDRGIDQPQHFGDGTRLSIL.

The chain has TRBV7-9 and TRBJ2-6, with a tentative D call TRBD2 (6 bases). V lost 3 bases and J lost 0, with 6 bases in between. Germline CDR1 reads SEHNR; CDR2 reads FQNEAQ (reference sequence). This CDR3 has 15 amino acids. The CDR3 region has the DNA TGTGCCAGCAGCTTCGGGAGCTCTGGGGCCAACGTCCTGACTTTC. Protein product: CASSFGSSGANVLTF.

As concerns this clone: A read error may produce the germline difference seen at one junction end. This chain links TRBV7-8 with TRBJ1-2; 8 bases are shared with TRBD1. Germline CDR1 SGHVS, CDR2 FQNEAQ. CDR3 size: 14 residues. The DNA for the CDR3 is TGTGCCGGCAGCCAGACAGGGGATTTAGGGGGCTACACCTTC. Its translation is CAGSQTGDLGGYTF.

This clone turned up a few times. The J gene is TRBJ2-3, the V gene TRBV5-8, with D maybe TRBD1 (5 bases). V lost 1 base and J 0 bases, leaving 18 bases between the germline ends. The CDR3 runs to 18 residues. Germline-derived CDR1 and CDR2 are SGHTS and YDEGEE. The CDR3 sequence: CASSLRARVGTSTDTQYF. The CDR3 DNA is TGTGCCAGCAGCTTGAGAGCCAGGGTGGGCACTAGCACAGATACGCAGTATTTT.

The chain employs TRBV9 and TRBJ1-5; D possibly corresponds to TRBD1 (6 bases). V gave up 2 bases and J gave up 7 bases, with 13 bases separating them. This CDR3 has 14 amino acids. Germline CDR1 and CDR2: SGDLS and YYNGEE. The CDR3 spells CASSVDTGNQPQHF. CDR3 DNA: TGTGCCAGCAGCGTCGATACAGGGAACCAGCCCCAGCATTTT.

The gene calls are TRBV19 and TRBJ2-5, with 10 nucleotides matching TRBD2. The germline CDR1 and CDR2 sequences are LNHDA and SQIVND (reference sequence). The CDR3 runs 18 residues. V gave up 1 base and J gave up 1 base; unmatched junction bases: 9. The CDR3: CASSIVWASGSFQETQYF. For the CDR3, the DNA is TGTGCCAGTAGTATAGTTTGGGCTAGCGGGAGTTTCCAAGAGACCCAGTACTTC.

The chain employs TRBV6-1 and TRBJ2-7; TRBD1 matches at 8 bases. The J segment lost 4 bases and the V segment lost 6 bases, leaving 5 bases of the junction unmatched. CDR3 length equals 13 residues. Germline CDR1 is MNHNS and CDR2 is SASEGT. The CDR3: CASRRTGSYEQYF. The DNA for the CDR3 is TGTGCCAGCAGAAGGACAGGGAGTTACGAGCAGTACTTC.

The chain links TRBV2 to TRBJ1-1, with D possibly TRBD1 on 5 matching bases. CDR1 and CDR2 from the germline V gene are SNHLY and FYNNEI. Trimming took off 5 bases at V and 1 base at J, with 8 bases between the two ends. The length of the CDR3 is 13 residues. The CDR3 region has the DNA TGTGCCAGCAGTTCGACAGAGAACACTGAAGCTTTCTTT. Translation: CASSSTENTEAFF.

The CDR3 DNA reads as TGTGCCAGTAGCCTCGGGACGGGAGGAGCTTTCTTT. Amino acids: CASSLGTGGAFF. This chain connects TRBV19 to TRBJ1-1; maybe TRBD1 (5 bases). V dropped 6 bases and J dropped 10 bases, with 15 bases sitting between them. The CDR3 is 12 residues long. Germline CDR1 is LNHDA and CDR2 is SQIVND (reference sequence).

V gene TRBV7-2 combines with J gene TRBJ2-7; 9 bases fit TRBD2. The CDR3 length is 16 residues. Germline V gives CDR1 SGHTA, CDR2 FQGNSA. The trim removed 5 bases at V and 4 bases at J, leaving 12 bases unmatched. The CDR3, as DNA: TGTGCCAGCAGCCCCCTTGAGGGCGGGGGGGTGTACGAGCAGTACTTC. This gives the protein CASSPLEGGGVYEQYF.